Presented here are 7 T cell receptor beta chains from one specimen sequenced in a study of memory CD4+ T cells and cytomegalovirus serostatus. Only in-frame clones appear in the TCRdb table, and some are missing; sequencing was by immunoSEQ multiplex PCR. The data contain tens of thousands of clones, about four fifths of them singletons. Single viable CD3+CD4+CD8-CD45RO+ cells were sorted as the memory CD4+ T cells. Sequences were obtained from memory CD4+ T cells from blood. Receptors originate from an adult in good health and CMV-seronegative.

This chain connects TRBV6-6 to TRBJ1-5, with a weak D call TRBD1 (5 bases). CDR1 is MNHNY, CDR2 SVGAGI, per germline (reference sequence). This CDR3 is 13 amino acids long. With 7 bases removed from V and 6 bases from J, the gap between germline ends came to 13 bases. The DNA for the CDR3 is TGTGCCAGCACCCCAGGGATGGGTCAGCCCCAGCATTTT. Its translation is CASTPGMGQPQHF.

The chain is built from TRBV5-1 and TRBJ2-7; 12 nucleotides agree with TRBD2. CDR1 and CDR2 (germline): SGHRS, YFSETQ. Losses at the gene ends were 0 bases for V and 6 bases for J; bases not matched to a gene: 10. CDR3 length: 17 amino acids. The CDR3 nucleotides are TGCGCCAGCAGCTTGGGGCTAGCGGGAGGGAACTCCATCGAGCAGTACTTC. Encoded protein: CASSLGLAGGNSIEQYF. The whole variable domain, remainder taken from reference TRBV5-1 and TRBJ2-7, is KAGVTQTPRYLIKTRGQQVTLSCSPISGHRSVSWYQQTPGQGLQFLFEYFSETQRNKGNFPGRFSGRQFSNSRSEMNVSTLELGDSALYLCASSLGLAGGNSIEQYFGPGTRLTVT.

The chain links TRBV7-2 to TRBJ2-2; 8 bases align to TRBD2. V was pared by 4 bases and J by 6 bases, with 1 base of the junction left unmatched. Germline V lookup: CDR1 SGHTA, CDR2 FQGNSA. There are 13 residues in the CDR3. CDR3 protein: CASSSTSAGELFF. Here the CDR3 DNA reads TGTGCCAGCAGCTCGACTAGCGCCGGGGAGCTGTTTTTT. The full variable domain, in which reference TRBV7-2 and TRBJ2-2 provide the parts outside the CDR3, is GAGVSQSPSNKVTEKGKDVELRCDPISGHTALYWYRQSLGQGLEFLIYFQGNSAPDKSGLPSDRFSAERTGGSVSTLTIQRTQQEDSAVYLCASSSTSAGELFFGEGSRLTVL.

V is TRBV19 and J is TRBJ2-3; 11 nucleotides align to TRBD2. This CDR3 has 16 amino acids. CDR1 and CDR2 (germline): LNHDA, SQIVND (reference sequence). Trimming took 7 bases from V and 1 from J; bases not matched to a gene: 7. The CDR3 DNA follows: TGTGCCAGTAAGGGACTAGCGGAGTGGGGCACAGATACGCAGTATTTT. Amino acid sequence: CASKGLAEWGTDTQYF.

The V gene is TRBV5-5, the J gene TRBJ2-5, with D possibly matching TRBD2 (5 bases). Trimming cost V 3 bases and J 3 bases, with 9 bases left between them. The germline gives CDR1 SGHKS, CDR2 YYEKEE (reference sequence). The CDR3 sequence is 13 residues long. This CDR3 is CASSSERKETQYF. CDR3 in DNA: TGTGCCAGCAGCTCGGAGCGGAAAGAGACCCAGTACTTC.

V is TRBV30 and J is TRBJ2-5; no definite D call. This CDR3 comprises 15 residues. Germline V gives CDR1 GTSNPN, CDR2 SVGIG (reference sequence). Trimming cost V 0 bases and J 5 bases, with 16 bases left between them. The CDR3 bases are TGTGCCTGGAGTGTAGCTGCTTGGGTTTTGGAGACCCAGTACTTC. Translation gives CAWSVAAWVLETQYF.

This clone has a handful of counts. This chain uses TRBV2 with TRBJ2-7, with 7 bases identical to TRBD2. The junction had 5 bases not matched to a gene; V was cut back by 4 bases and J by 2 bases. Germline V gene lookup returns CDR1 SNHLY and CDR2 FYNNEI. The CDR3 has 14 residues. Here the CDR3 reads CASSVASGTYEQYF. The DNA for the CDR3 is TGTGCCAGCAGTGTGGCTAGCGGAACCTACGAGCAGTACTTC.